The clone carrying this T cell receptor beta chain was observed many times. Antigen unknown. This entry comes from a study of spatial heterogeneity in lung cancer. Study context: Alpha-chain sequences were detected in numbers that were consistently lower than beta-chain sequences.

The time point denotes: sample taken at primary tumor resection. Unsorted whole RNA from tumor, nontumor lung or frozen PBMC underwent sequencing. Untreated early-stage non-small cell lung cancer patients, around 72 in total, were the donors. Unique molecular identifiers tagged every individual TCR cDNA molecule. From the 5' RACE reads, TCRdb called clonotypes with MiXCR, one entry per CDR3 protein. The table has 20,000 to 25,000 distinct CDR3 sequences, roughly 4.5% seen once. The CDR3 has 18 residues. Germline CDR1 and CDR2: KGHSH and LQKENI. V shed 3 bases and J shed 5 bases, with 22 bases lying between them. Findings and limits, study-wide: Ubiquitous expanded tumor TCRs showed up in blood more at resection than follow-up.

Sequencing was performed on PBMCs, taken at surgery. V gene TRBV18 combines with J gene TRBJ1-4, with D unresolved. The source is a male donor with early-stage non-small cell lung cancer. The CDR3 loop is CASSPKLYQTAENEKLFF. In DNA form, the CDR3 reads TGTGCCAGCTCACCCAAATTATACCAGACGGCAGAAAATGAAAAACTGTTTTTT.